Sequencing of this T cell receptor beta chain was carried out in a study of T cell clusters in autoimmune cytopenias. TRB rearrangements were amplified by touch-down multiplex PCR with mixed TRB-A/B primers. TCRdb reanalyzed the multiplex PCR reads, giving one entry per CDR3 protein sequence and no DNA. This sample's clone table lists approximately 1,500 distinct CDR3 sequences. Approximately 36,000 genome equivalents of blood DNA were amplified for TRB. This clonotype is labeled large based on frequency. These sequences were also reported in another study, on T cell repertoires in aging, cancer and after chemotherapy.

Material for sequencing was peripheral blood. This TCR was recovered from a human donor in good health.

The CDR3 is CASSYDSATSYEQYF. The gene calls are TRBV6-5 and TRBJ2-7. Germline CDR1 is MNHEY and CDR2 is SVGAGI. The CDR3 covers 15 residues.